The rows below give T cell receptor beta chains drawn from one sample of a study of identical twins. TCRdb re-derived calls from the 5' RACE reads in MiXCR, one entry per CDR3 protein. The sample carries more than 1.5 million distinct CDR3 sequences, around 33% recorded once. Sample: cord blood. These receptors all stem from a newborn girl in good health. CDR3s include the opening cysteine and the closing phenylalanine or tryptophan. The order of the fields is J gene, clone size, D gene, V gene, CDR3 protein, CDR3 DNA. The D gene is left open where the match is weak. Clone size is given for some rows only: seen once, a few or many times, or a class if the clone is expanded.

TRBJ1-1	.	.	TRBV20-1	CSARQGRGATEAFF	TGCAGTGCTAGACAGGGGCGGGGGGCTACTGAAGCTTTCTTT
TRBJ2-5	.	.	TRBV14	CASSQAYKGTQETQYF	TGTGCCAGCAGCCAGGCTTACAAGGGGACCCAAGAGACCCAGTACTTC
TRBJ1-2	few	.	TRBV4-1	CASSQAQYGYTF	TGCGCCAGCAGCCAAGCACAGTATGGCTACACCTTC
TRBJ2-1	.	.	TRBV5-1	CASSPRTATNEQFF	TGCGCCAGCAGCCCTCGGACGGCTACCAATGAGCAGTTCTTC
TRBJ2-3	.	TRBD1	TRBV7-9	CASSLAWDREGTDTQYF	TGTGCCAGCAGCTTAGCTTGGGACAGGGAAGGTACAGATACGCAGTATTTT
TRBJ2-3	many	TRBD1	TRBV29-1	CSVEETGPTDTQYF	TGCAGCGTTGAGGAGACAGGGCCTACAGATACGCAGTATTTT
TRBJ2-3	.	TRBD2	TRBV12-3/TRBV12-4	CASSLPPSGRGTDTQYF	TGTGCCAGCAGTTTACCCCCTAGCGGGAGGGGCACAGATACGCAGTATTTT
TRBJ2-2	.	.	TRBV4-1	CASSLRSRQNTGELFF	TGCGCCAGCAGCCTTCGGAGCCGACAAAACACCGGGGAGCTGTTTTTT
TRBJ2-2	.	.	TRBV6-5	CASRQGGYTGELFF	TGTGCCAGCAGACAGGGAGGGTACACCGGGGAGCTGTTTTTT
TRBJ1-4	few	.	TRBV5-1	CASSLLTDNEKLFF	TGCGCCAGCAGCTTGCTTACAGACAATGAAAAACTGTTTTTT
TRBJ1-2	.	.	TRBV5-1	CASSPWTDNYGYTF	TGCGCCAGCAGCCCCTGGACAGATAACTATGGCTACACCTTC
TRBJ2-3	.	.	TRBV6-2/TRBV6-3	CASRELLEDTQYF	TGTGCCAGCAGAGAGCTACTTGAAGATACGCAGTATTTT
TRBJ2-5	.	.	TRBV29-1	CSAENVRPLRRGGGYETQYF	TGCAGCGCTGAGAATGTGCGCCCTCTCAGGAGGGGGGGCGGTTATGAGACCCAGTACTTC
TRBJ1-6	.	.	TRBV20-1	CSARPGGASRSSYNSPLHF	TGCAGTGCTAGGCCGGGGGGGGCGAGCAGGAGCTCCTATAATTCACCCCTCCACTTT
TRBJ2-3	.	TRBD2	TRBV7-2	CASSLRTSGSLDTQYF	TGTGCCAGCAGCTTACGGACTAGCGGGAGCCTAGATACGCAGTATTTT
TRBJ1-1	.	.	TRBV20-1	CSARFPLEENTEAFF	TGCAGTGCTAGATTCCCTCTAGAGGAGAACACTGAAGCTTTCTTT
TRBJ2-7	few	.	TRBV3-1	CASSQLPGHYEQYF	TGTGCCAGCAGCCAACTGCCAGGGCACTACGAGCAGTACTTC
TRBJ2-2	once	.	TRBV21-1	CASSKEGDRGPTGELFF	TGTGCCAGCAGCAAAGAGGGGGACAGGGGTCCCACCGGGGAGCTGTTTTTT
TRBJ1-1	.	TRBD1	TRBV12-3/TRBV12-4	CASSFAGTGGTEAFF	TGTGCCAGCAGTTTTGCGGGGACAGGGGGCACTGAAGCTTTCTTT
TRBJ2-7	few	TRBD2	TRBV5-1	CASRRLAETSYEQYF	TGCGCCAGCAGAAGACTAGCGGAAACCTCCTACGAGCAGTACTTC
TRBJ2-1	few	.	TRBV6-1	CAIWGDPASYNEQFF	TGTGCCATCTGGGGGGATCCCGCAAGTTACAATGAGCAGTTCTTC
TRBJ2-7	few	.	TRBV5-1	CASSLHGAYYEQYF	TGCGCCAGCAGCCTCCACGGGGCTTACTACGAGCAGTACTTC
TRBJ2-7	.	.	TRBV28	CASSWVRGVRGEQYF	TGTGCCAGCAGTTGGGTCAGGGGAGTGAGGGGCGAGCAGTACTTC
TRBJ2-2	.	TRBD1	TRBV11-2	CASSPFWTGITGELFF	TGTGCCAGCAGCCCTTTCTGGACAGGGATCACCGGGGAGCTGTTTTTT
TRBJ1-5	.	.	TRBV20-1	CSARSSSNQPQHF	TGCAGTGCTAGGTCTTCGAGCAATCAGCCCCAGCATTTT
TRBJ2-5	.	.	TRBV7-2	CASSLDRPGPHEQYF	TGTGCCAGCAGCTTAGATCGGCCAGGACCTCATGAGCAGTACTTC
TRBJ1-2	.	.	TRBV2	CASSVYLGGGYTF	TGTGCCAGCAGCGTTTACTTAGGGGGGGGCTACACCTTC
TRBJ2-5	few	.	TRBV9	CASSVGSFGETQYF	TGTGCCAGCAGCGTAGGGAGTTTTGGGGAGACCCAGTACTTC
TRBJ2-1	.	.	TRBV13	CASSLGPATYNEQFF	TGTGCCAGCAGCTTAGGGCCAGCTACCTACAATGAGCAGTTCTTC
TRBJ2-4	many	.	TRBV6-1	CASSEGGLAKNIQYF	TGTGCCAGCAGTGAAGGGGGGCTAGCCAAAAACATTCAGTACTTC
TRBJ2-1	few	.	TRBV3-1	CASSQGAQPGSYNEQFF	TGTGCCAGCAGCCAAGGTGCCCAGCCGGGATCCTACAATGAGCAGTTCTTC
TRBJ2-3	.	TRBD2	TRBV9	CASSAQTSASDTQYF	TGTGCCAGCAGCGCCCAGACTAGCGCGTCAGATACGCAGTATTTT
TRBJ1-1	.	.	TRBV10-3	CAIRWTVNTEAFF	TGTGCCATCAGGTGGACGGTGAACACTGAAGCTTTCTTT
TRBJ2-3	few	TRBD1	TRBV5-1	CASSLGDRVWGTDTQYF	TGCGCCAGCAGCTTGGGCGACAGGGTATGGGGCACAGATACGCAGTATTTT
TRBJ2-2	.	.	TRBV29-1	CTYRRRGNTGELFF	TGCACCTATAGACGGCGGGGGAACACCGGGGAGCTGTTTTTT
TRBJ1-1	.	TRBD1	TRBV6-5	CASRPPKDRGTEAFF	TGTGCCAGCAGACCACCGAAGGACAGGGGCACTGAAGCTTTCTTT
TRBJ2-1	.	.	TRBV11-2	CASSLTLGRAGLNEQFF	TGTGCCAGCAGCTTAACTTTAGGACGAGCGGGTCTTAATGAGCAGTTCTTC
TRBJ1-2	.	.	TRBV12-3/TRBV12-4	CASSLAEGRPYGYTF	TGTGCCAGCAGTTTAGCTGAGGGACGGCCCTATGGCTACACCTTC
TRBJ1-2	.	TRBD1	TRBV5-1	CASSLVPDRVGYGYTF	TGCGCCAGCAGCTTGGTCCCGGACAGGGTGGGCTATGGCTACACCTTC
TRBJ1-2	few	.	TRBV2	CASSGDGKGYGYTF	TGTGCCAGCAGTGGGGACGGGAAAGGGTATGGCTACACCTTC
TRBJ2-1	few	.	TRBV3-1	CASSQGVRVTDNEQFF	TGTGCCAGCAGCCAAGGGGTTCGAGTTACGGACAATGAGCAGTTCTTC